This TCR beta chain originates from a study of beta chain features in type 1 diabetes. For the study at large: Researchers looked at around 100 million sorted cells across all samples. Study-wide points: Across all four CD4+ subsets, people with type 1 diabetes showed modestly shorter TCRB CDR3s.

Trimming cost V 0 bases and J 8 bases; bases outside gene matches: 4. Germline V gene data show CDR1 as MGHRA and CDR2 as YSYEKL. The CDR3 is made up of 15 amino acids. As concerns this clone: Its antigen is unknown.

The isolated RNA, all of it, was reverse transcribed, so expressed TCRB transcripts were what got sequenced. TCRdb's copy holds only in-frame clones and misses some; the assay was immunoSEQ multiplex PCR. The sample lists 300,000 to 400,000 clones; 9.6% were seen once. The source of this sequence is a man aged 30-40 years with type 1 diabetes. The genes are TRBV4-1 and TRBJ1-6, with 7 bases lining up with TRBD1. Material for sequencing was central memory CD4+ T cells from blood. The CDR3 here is CASSQEIGGYSPLHF. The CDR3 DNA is TGCGCCAGCAGCCAAGAAATAGGGGGCTATTCACCCCTCCACTTT.